The following is a T cell receptor beta chain sequence with its context. The antigen remains undetermined. The sample belongs to a study of identical twins. Study-level findings and limits: There is a chance that invariant MAIT and iNKT cells partially muddied zero-insertion analyses.

Template switching added a universal primer site; cDNA carried unique molecular identifiers. TCRdb analysed the 5' RACE reads with MiXCR anew, one entry per CDR3 protein. The sample contains about 480,000 distinct CDR3 sequences, approximately 15% of which appear only once. V dropped 2 bases and J dropped 1 base, with 14 bases sitting between them. The CDR3 sequence is 17 residues long. This same sample was also part of a study on yellow fever vaccine responses in identical twins. This second report adds: Each twin's T cell response to the vaccine was reported to look partly convergent and partly personalized.

Material for sequencing was CD4+ T cells sorted from blood. The clonotype originates from a woman aged 18-30 years in good health. This chain connects TRBV12-3 or TRBV12-4 to TRBJ2-2, with a weak D call TRBD1 (6 bases). The CDR3 sequence: CASSLSPGTKNTGELFF. CDR3 nucleotides: TGTGCCAGCAGTTTATCACCCGGGACAAAGAACACCGGGGAGCTGTTTTTT.